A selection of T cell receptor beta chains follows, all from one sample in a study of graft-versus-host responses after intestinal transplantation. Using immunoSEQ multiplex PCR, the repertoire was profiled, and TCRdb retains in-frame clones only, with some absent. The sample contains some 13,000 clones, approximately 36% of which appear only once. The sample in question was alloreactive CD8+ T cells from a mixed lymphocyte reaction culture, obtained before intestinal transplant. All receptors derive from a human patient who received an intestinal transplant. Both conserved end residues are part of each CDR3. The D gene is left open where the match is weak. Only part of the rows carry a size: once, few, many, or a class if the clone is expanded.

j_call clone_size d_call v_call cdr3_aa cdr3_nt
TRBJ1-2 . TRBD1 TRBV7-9 CASSLGTGGRGYGYTF TGTGCCAGCAGCCTTGGGACAGGGGGCCGAGGGTATGGCTACACCTTC
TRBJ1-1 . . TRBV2 CASSSTAAGAFF TGTGCCAGCAGCTCAACGGCGGCGGGGGCTTTCTTT
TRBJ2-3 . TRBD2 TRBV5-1 CASSGGRAGVDTQYF TGCGCCAGCAGCGGTGGCAGGGCGGGGGTGGATACGCAGTATTTT
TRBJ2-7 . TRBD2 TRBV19 CASSIDLAGGPQGEQYF TGTGCCAGTAGTATAGATCTCGCGGGGGGGCCTCAAGGCGAGCAGTACTTC
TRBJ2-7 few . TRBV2 CASSRQAVSYEQYF TGTGCCAGCAGCCGGCAGGCAGTCTCCTACGAGCAGTACTTC
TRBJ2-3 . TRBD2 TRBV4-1 CASSQGLAGAAGLTTDTQYF TGCGCCAGCAGCCAAGGACTAGCGGGGGCCGCGGGGCTTACGACAGATACGCAGTATTTT
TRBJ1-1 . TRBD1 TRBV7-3 CASSLTPLPTLSLSGGGNNEAFF TGTGCCAGCAGCTTAACTCCCCTCCCTACCTTGTCGTTGTCAGGGGGGGGGAATAATGAAGCTTTCTTT
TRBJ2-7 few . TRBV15 CATAIDDQSVEQYF TGTGCCACCGCAATAGATGATCAAAGCGTCGAGCAGTACTTC
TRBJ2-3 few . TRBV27 CASSLGGATTDTQYF TGTGCCAGCAGTTTAGGGGGGGCCACCACAGATACGCAGTATTTT
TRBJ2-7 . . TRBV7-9 CASSEDGSYEQYF TGTGCCAGCAGCGAGGACGGTTCCTACGAGCAGTACTTC
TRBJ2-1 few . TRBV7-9 CASSSRDSSYNEQFF TGTGCCAGCAGCTCCAGGGATAGCTCCTACAATGAGCAGTTCTTC
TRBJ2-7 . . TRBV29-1 CSAIGGLTYEQYF TGCAGCGCCATTGGTGGGTTAACCTACGAGCAGTACTTC
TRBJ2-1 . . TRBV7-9 CASSSDGGLPYNEQFF TGTGCCAGCAGCTCCGACGGGGGGCTCCCCTACAATGAGCAGTTCTTC
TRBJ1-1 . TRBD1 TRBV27 CASSLLGGPTEAFF TGTGCCAGCAGTTTACTAGGGGGCCCCACTGAAGCTTTCTTT
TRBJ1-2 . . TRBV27 CASSLTGRGYGYTF TGTGCCAGCAGTTTAACCGGTCGGGGCTATGGCTACACCTTC
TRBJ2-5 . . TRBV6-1 CASMGGAETQYF TGTGCCAGCATGGGGGGGGCGGAGACCCAGTACTTC
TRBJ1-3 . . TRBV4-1 CASSQWANSGNTIYF TGCGCCAGCAGCCAATGGGCAAACTCTGGAAACACCATATATTTT
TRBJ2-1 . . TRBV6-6 CASSHPLTFNEQFF TGTGCCAGCAGTCACCCCCTAACTTTTAATGAGCAGTTCTTC
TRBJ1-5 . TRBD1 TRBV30 CAWSVGQGYQPQHF TGTGCCTGGAGTGTGGGACAGGGCTATCAGCCCCAGCATTTT
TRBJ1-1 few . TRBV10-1 CASSESRVNTEAFF TGCGCCAGCAGTGAGTCGAGAGTGAACACTGAAGCTTTCTTT
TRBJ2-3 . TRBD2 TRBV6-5 CASSSGGLKDTQYF TGTGCCAGCAGTTCGGGGGGGCTGAAAGATACGCAGTATTTT
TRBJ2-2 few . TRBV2 CASSAWGQGGSGELFF TGTGCCAGCAGCGCATGGGGGCAAGGAGGATCCGGGGAGCTGTTTTTT
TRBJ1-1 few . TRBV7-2 CASSLSPEAFF TGTGCCAGCAGCTTATCCCCTGAAGCTTTCTTT
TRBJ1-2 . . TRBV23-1 CASSRDEVIHGTYFYGYTF TGCGCCAGCAGTCGCGACGAGGTCATACACGGGACCTACTTCTATGGCTACACCTTC
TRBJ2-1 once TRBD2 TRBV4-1 CVSSQGHAVLAGAKNNEQFF TGCGTCAGCAGCCAAGGCCATGCCGTTCTAGCGGGGGCGAAAAACAATGAGCAGTTCTTC
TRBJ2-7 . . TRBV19 CASSMGPYEQYF TGTGCCAGTAGTATGGGTCCCTACGAGCAGTACTTC
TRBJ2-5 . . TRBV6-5 CASSYEGETQYF TGTGCCAGCAGTTACGAGGGTGAGACCCAGTACTTC
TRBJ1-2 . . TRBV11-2 CASSPERPNQLNYGYTF TGTGCCAGCAGCCCGGAGCGGCCGAACCAACTTAACTATGGCTACACCTTC
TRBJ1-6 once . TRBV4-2 CASSPQQAQRNSPLHF TGTGCCAGCAGTCCCCAGCAGGCACAGCGAAATTCACCCCTCCACTTT
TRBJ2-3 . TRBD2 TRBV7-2 CASSLIGGGIFDTQYF TGTGCCAGCAGCTTAATTGGCGGGGGTATTTTTGATACGCAGTATTTT
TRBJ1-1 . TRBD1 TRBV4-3 CASSQDAGGTEAFF TGCGCCAGCAGCCAAGACGCAGGGGGCACTGAAGCTTTCTTT
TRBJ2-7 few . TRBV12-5 CASAPTGITDHEQYF TGTGCTAGTGCCCCAACCGGGATTACCGATCACGAGCAGTACTTC
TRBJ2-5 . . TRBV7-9 CASSPKNYHQETQYF TGTGCCAGCAGCCCAAAGAACTACCATCAAGAGACCCAGTACTTC
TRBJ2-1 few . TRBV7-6 CASSLVVQPPLSYNEQFF TGTGCCAGCAGCTTAGTCGTCCAGCCGCCCCTCTCCTACAATGAGCAGTTCTTC
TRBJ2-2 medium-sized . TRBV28 CASRFTGELFF TGTGCCAGCAGATTTACCGGGGAGCTGTTTTTT
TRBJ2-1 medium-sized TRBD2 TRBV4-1 CASLPERELAGYNEQFF TGCGCCAGCCTTCCGGAAAGGGAACTAGCGGGGTACAATGAGCAGTTCTTC
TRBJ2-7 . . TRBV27 CASSFGRAYEQYF TGTGCCAGCAGTTTCGGTAGGGCCTACGAGCAGTACTTC
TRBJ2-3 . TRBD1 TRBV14 CASSQRDRGLDTQYF TGTGCCAGCAGCCAACGAGACAGGGGTTTGGATACGCAGTATTTT
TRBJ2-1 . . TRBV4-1 CASSQGARVGSYNEQFF TGCGCCAGCAGCCAAGGGGCTAGGGTTGGGTCCTACAATGAGCAGTTCTTC
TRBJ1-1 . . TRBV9 CASSLGLMNTEAFF TGTGCCAGCAGTTTGGGACTGATGAACACTGAAGCTTTCTTT
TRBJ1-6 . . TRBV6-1 CASSELAPAGYNSPLHF TGTGCCAGCAGTGAATTGGCCCCGGCTGGATATAATTCACCCCTCCACTTT
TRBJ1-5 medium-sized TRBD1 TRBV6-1 CASAPQGNSQPQHF TGTGCCAGCGCCCCACAGGGGAATAGCCAGCCCCAGCATTTT
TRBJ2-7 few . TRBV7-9 CASSFSPSSYEQYF TGTGCCAGCAGCTTCAGTCCGAGCTCCTACGAGCAGTACTTC
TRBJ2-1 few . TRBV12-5 CASGLGGIDNEQFF TGTGCTAGTGGTTTGGGGGGGATCGACAATGAGCAGTTCTTC
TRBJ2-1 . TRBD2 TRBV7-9 CASSPSGGAGNEQFF TGTGCCAGCAGCCCTAGCGGGGGGGCCGGAAATGAGCAGTTCTTC
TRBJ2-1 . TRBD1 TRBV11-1 CASSATGTGLREQFF TGTGCCAGCAGCGCAACCGGGACAGGGCTAAGGGAGCAGTTCTTC
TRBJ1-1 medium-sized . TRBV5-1 CASSLVSGWDTEAFF TGCGCCAGCAGCTTGGTCTCAGGGTGGGACACTGAAGCTTTCTTT
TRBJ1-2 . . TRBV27 CASSFGGDYGYTF TGTGCCAGCAGTTTTGGCGGAGACTATGGCTACACCTTC
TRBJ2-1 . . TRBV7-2 CTSTLPPTMEQFF TGTACCAGCACCTTGCCCCCTACAATGGAGCAGTTCTTC
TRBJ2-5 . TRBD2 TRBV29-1 CSADGTSGGRNQETQYF TGCAGCGCTGATGGGACTAGCGGGGGTCGTAACCAAGAGACCCAGTACTTC